The rows below give T cell receptor beta chains drawn from one sample of a study of OX40 agonist ivuxolimab in advanced cancers. Using immunoSEQ multiplex PCR, the repertoire was profiled, and TCRdb retains in-frame clones only, with some absent. The table records about 64,000 clones, roughly 84% of them present only once. The sample consisted of CD4+ or CD8+ T cells sorted from blood, taken in a trial of the OX40 agonist ivuxolimab. The source of these receptors is an adult with an advanced solid tumor such as melanoma, head and neck, liver or kidney cancer. The CDR3 runs from the conserved cysteine through the conserved F or W. A D gene is named only where the DNA matches it firmly. The listing skips clone size in some rows; elsewhere it reads once, few, many or a size class.

DNA: TGTGCTAGTGGTTTTTCTGGAAACACCATATATTTT
CDR3: CASGFSGNTIYF
V: TRBV12-5
D: -
J: TRBJ1-3
size: -

DNA: TGCGCCAGCAGCCCCGACAGGGCTCGAGGTGGCTACACCTTC
CDR3: CASSPDRARGGYTF
V: TRBV5-1
D: TRBD1
J: TRBJ1-2
size: -

DNA: TGTGCCAGCTCAAACATTCGGACGGCTGATTCAAACACCGGGGAGCTGTTTTTT
CDR3: CASSNIRTADSNTGELFF
V: TRBV18
D: -
J: TRBJ2-2
size: -

DNA: TGTGCCATCAGTGAAGACAGGGGATGGGAGACCCAGTACTTC
CDR3: CAISEDRGWETQYF
V: TRBV10-3
D: TRBD1
J: TRBJ2-5
size: -

DNA: TGTGCCAGCAACATGGGACAGGGGGGTGAAAAACTGTTTTTT
CDR3: CASNMGQGGEKLFF
V: TRBV7-2
D: TRBD1
J: TRBJ1-4
size: -

DNA: TGTGCCAGTACCTGGGGGGTGGGCGAAGCTAATGAAAAACTGTTTTTT
CDR3: CASTWGVGEANEKLFF
V: TRBV19
D: -
J: TRBJ1-4
size: -

DNA: TGTGCCAGCAAAAACCGGGACAGGGGCGGCAATCAGCCCCAGCATTTT
CDR3: CASKNRDRGGNQPQHF
V: TRBV19
D: TRBD1
J: TRBJ1-5
size: -

DNA: TGTGCCACCAGCAGACAACAGGGGGCATACCCAGTCAATCAGCCCCAGCATTTT
CDR3: CATSRQQGAYPVNQPQHF
V: TRBV15
D: TRBD1
J: TRBJ1-5
size: -

DNA: TGCGCCAGCAGCCAAGGACAGGGAGAAAATTCACCCCTCCACTTT
CDR3: CASSQGQGENSPLHF
V: TRBV4-3
D: TRBD1
J: TRBJ1-6
size: -

DNA: TGTGCCATCAGTGAGTCTTGGGAAGTGGTAGATACGCAGTATTTT
CDR3: CAISESWEVVDTQYF
V: TRBV10-3
D: -
J: TRBJ2-3
size: -

DNA: TGTGCCAGCAGCCGGGGGGTCGGGAATTCACCCCTCCACTTT
CDR3: CASSRGVGNSPLHF
V: TRBV7-9
D: -
J: TRBJ1-6
size: -

DNA: TGTGCCAGCAGCAAAGAGGGACAGGGAGGCTACGAGCAGTACTTC
CDR3: CASSKEGQGGYEQYF
V: TRBV21-1
D: -
J: TRBJ2-7
size: -

DNA: TGTGCCACCAGCAGAGTCGGCGATGAGCAGTTCTTC
CDR3: CATSRVGDEQFF
V: TRBV15
D: -
J: TRBJ2-1
size: -

DNA: TGTGCCAGCAACCAAGCGGGAACGAACACCGGGGAGCTGTTTTTT
CDR3: CASNQAGTNTGELFF
V: TRBV6-5
D: TRBD2
J: TRBJ2-2
size: -

DNA: TGTGCCAGCAGTTTATTTGGGGTACAAGAGACCCAGTACTTC
CDR3: CASSLFGVQETQYF
V: TRBV27
D: -
J: TRBJ2-5
size: once

DNA: TGTGCCAGCAGTCCGCGTCAGGGAGGGACAGGGGCCGGGGAGCTGTTTTTT
CDR3: CASSPRQGGTGAGELFF
V: TRBV27
D: TRBD1
J: TRBJ2-2
size: -

DNA: TGTGCCAGCTCACCCCGGACAGGAGACAATATCCAACAGACCCAGTACTTC
CDR3: CASSPRTGDNIQQTQYF
V: TRBV18
D: TRBD1
J: TRBJ2-5
size: -

DNA: TGTGCCAGCAGTGAAAGGGTGATATCGGCGACAGGGAGGTCCTACAATGAGCAGTTCTTC
CDR3: CASSERVISATGRSYNEQFF
V: TRBV6-1
D: -
J: TRBJ2-1
size: -

DNA: TGTGCCAGCAGCTCGATCCCGGGGGTGACTAATGAAAAACTGTTTTTT
CDR3: CASSSIPGVTNEKLFF
V: TRBV11-3
D: -
J: TRBJ1-4
size: once

DNA: TGTGCCAGCAATAGCGGCACAGATACGCAGTATTTT
CDR3: CASNSGTDTQYF
V: TRBV5-4
D: -
J: TRBJ2-3
size: -

DNA: TGTGCCAGCAGCTTAGAACCCTACGAGCAGTACTTC
CDR3: CASSLEPYEQYF
V: TRBV7-2
D: -
J: TRBJ2-7
size: -

DNA: TGTGCCAGCAGCTTATCAGGAAGGGTGGGGCCCCAGCATTTT
CDR3: CASSLSGRVGPQHF
V: TRBV7-2
D: -
J: TRBJ1-5
size: -